The 21 T cell receptor beta chains presented below share a single source sample, sequenced in a study of blood T cell repertoires in COVID-19. Sequencing used immunoSEQ multiplex PCR; TCRdb keeps in-frame clones, though not all of them. The sample has around 300,000 clones, 80% to 90% seen once. Sequencing was performed on PBMCs or T cells enriched from blood (not recorded which). These receptors all stem from a man aged 25 to 45 who had recovered from COVID-19.

The chain employs TRBV28 and TRBJ1-3; D gene ambiguous. The CDR3 consists of 11 residues. V lost 10 bases to trimming and J lost 0 bases, with 4 bases between them. Germline V gene sequence: CDR1 MDHEN, CDR2 SYDVKM. Written as DNA, the CDR3 is TGTGCCACCTACTCTGGAAACACCATATATTTT. Translating gives CATYSGNTIYF.

The rearrangement links TRBV7-2 to TRBJ2-1; D call uncertain. Per germline, CDR1 SGHTA and CDR2 FQGNSA. V was trimmed by 0 bases and J by 0 bases, leaving 6 bases between them. The CDR3 contains 15 residues. Written as DNA, the CDR3 is TGTGCCAGCAGCTTAGCGGCCCCCTCCTACAATGAGCAGTTCTTC. As protein: CASSLAAPSYNEQFF.

Details on this clone: Other DNA sequences within the sample encode an identical CDR3. The rearrangement joins TRBV5-1 to TRBJ1-4, with TRBD1 matching 11 bases. V was clipped by 0 bases and J by 7 bases; unmatched bases: 2. The CDR3 length is 15 residues. Germline CDR1 SGHRS, CDR2 YFSETQ. CDR3 protein: CASSLAGQGAEKLFF. CDR3 bases: TGCGCCAGCAGCTTGGCCGGACAGGGGGCTGAAAAACTGTTTTTT.

The chain links TRBV29-1 to TRBJ2-7; D unclear. Per the germline V gene, CDR1 is SQVTM and CDR2 is ANQGSEA. Trimming pared 2 bases from V and 7 bases from J, leaving 12 bases between. The length of the CDR3 is 12 residues. Here the CDR3 DNA reads TGCAGCGTTGAAAGTGATAACTGGGAGCAGTACTTC. Translated, it gives CSVESDNWEQYF.

The chain has TRBV30 and TRBJ1-1; D not certain. The CDR3 has 13 amino acids. Trimming pared 2 bases from V and 5 bases from J, leaving 12 bases between. Germline CDR1 reads GTSNPN; CDR2 reads SVGIG (reference sequence). The CDR3 sequence is CAWSRGSRTEAFF. DNA of the CDR3: TGTGCCTGGAGTAGAGGGAGTCGGACTGAAGCTTTCTTT.

The rearrangement uses TRBV28 and TRBJ1-2; D is unresolved. Germline CDR1 reads MDHEN; CDR2 reads SYDVKM. The CDR3 loop spans 16 amino acids. V lost 1 base and J 4 bases, leaving 16 bases between the germline ends. This CDR3 reads CASSLSPQSRGYGYTF. In DNA, the CDR3 is TGTGCCAGCAGTTTATCCCCGCAATCGCGGGGCTATGGCTACACCTTC.

The chain links TRBV18 to TRBJ2-3; 13 nucleotides line up with TRBD2. Per germline, CDR1 KGHSH and CDR2 LQKENI. V lost 1 base, J lost 0 bases, and 4 bases stayed unmatched. The CDR3 totals 18 residues. The CDR3, as DNA: TGTGCCAGCTCACCACGACTAGCGGGGGGAGCTAGCACAGATACGCAGTATTTT. This codes for CASSPRLAGGASTDTQYF.

The J gene is TRBJ2-3, the V gene TRBV13; no firm D call. The V and J ends lost 4 bases and 4 bases respectively, with 9 bases between them. Germline CDR1 and CDR2: PRHDT and FYEKMQ (reference sequence). CDR3 length: 13 residues. The CDR3 here is CASSSTRPDTQYF. CDR3 bases: TGTGCCAGCAGCTCGACTCGGCCAGATACGCAGTATTTT.

This chain links TRBV21-1 with TRBJ1-2. TRBV21-1 is a pseudogene. The length of the CDR3 is 13 residues. DNA for the CDR3: TGTGCCAGCAGCACGAGGTTCAGCTATGGCTACACCTTC. This encodes CASSTRFSYGYTF.

The J gene is TRBJ2-5, the V gene TRBV3-1 (or the pseudogene TRBV3-2), with D uncertain. Germline V gives CDR1 LGHDT, CDR2 YNNKEL (reference sequence). Trimming removed 1 base at V and 14 bases at J, with 14 bases between. This CDR3 spans 12 amino acids. The CDR3 nucleotides are TGTGCCAGCAGCCAAGGACGGGTTTGGATTTACTTC. Amino acids: CASSQGRVWIYF.

The chain uses TRBV5-1 and TRBJ1-1, with 7 bases that match TRBD1. The CDR3 has 14 amino acids. Losses at the gene ends were 0 bases for V and 7 bases for J; bases not matched to a gene: 6. Germline V CDR1 and CDR2: SGHRS, YFSETQ. CDR3 DNA sequence: TGCGCCAGCAGCTTGGGAATACAGGGGATTGAAGCTTTCTTT. Translation gives CASSLGIQGIEAFF.

The chain employs TRBV19 and TRBJ2-7; D is ambiguous. This CDR3 comprises 12 residues. In germline, CDR1 is LNHDA, CDR2 SQIVND (reference sequence). V lost 3 bases and J lost 2, with 5 bases in between. CDR3: CASSIVTYEQYF. CDR3 DNA: TGTGCCAGTAGTATTGTCACCTACGAGCAGTACTTC. Complete variable domain (other parts from reference TRBV19 and TRBJ2-7): DGGITQSPKYLFRKEGQNVTLSCEQNLNHDAMYWYRQDPGQGLRLIYYSQIVNDFQKGDIAEGYSVSREKKESFPLTVTSAQKNPTAFYLCASSIVTYEQYFGPGTRLTVT.

The chain carries TRBV19 and TRBJ1-2, with 7 bases that match TRBD1. The CDR3 spans 17 residues. V was clipped by 6 bases and J by 4 bases; unmatched bases: 17. Germline CDR1 reads LNHDA; CDR2 reads SQIVND (reference sequence). The CDR3 spells CASSPWVGGPVTYGYTF. The CDR3 DNA follows: TGTGCCAGTAGCCCCTGGGTAGGGGGCCCTGTGACCTATGGCTACACCTTC.

The chain joins TRBV5-6 to TRBJ1-5, with TRBD1 matching 9 bases. CDR1 is SGHDT and CDR2 is YYEEEE in the germline V gene. This CDR3 is 12 amino acids long. V lost 4 bases to trimming and J lost 12 bases; unmatched junction nucleotides: 5. Here the CDR3 DNA reads TGTGCCAGCAGCGCTTTGGGACAGGGCCAGCATTTT. This codes for CASSALGQGQHF.

This rearrangement joins TRBV27 to TRBJ2-3; 10 nucleotides match TRBD1. The germline V gene encodes CDR1 MNHEY and CDR2 SMNVEV (reference sequence). CDR3 size: 15 residues. The V and J ends lost 4 bases and 4 bases, in that order; junction bases with no gene match: 5. This CDR3 is CASSSRDRGADTQYF. The CDR3 region has the DNA TGTGCCAGCAGTTCCCGGGACAGGGGAGCAGATACGCAGTATTTT.

This clone was recorded many times. V is TRBV4-1 and J is TRBJ1-2, with 8 nucleotides matching TRBD1. CDR1 is MGHRA, CDR2 YSYEKL, per germline. Germline trimming cut 0 bases from V and 2 bases from J; bases unmatched to any gene: 5. This CDR3 region has 16 residues. CDR3 amino acids: CASSQDTAGGNYGYTF. CDR3 DNA sequence: TGCGCCAGCAGCCAAGACACGGCAGGGGGCAACTATGGCTACACCTTC.

This rearrangement joins TRBV10-3 to TRBJ2-1, with 12 bases lining up with TRBD2. CDR1 is ENHRY and CDR2 is SYGVKD in the germline V gene. There are 20 residues in the CDR3. Trimming removed 3 bases from V and 2 bases from J; junction bases left unmatched: 14. The CDR3 nucleotides read TGTGCCATCAGTGACCTGACAGGGGCTAGCGGGGGGGATCCCTACAATGAGCAGTTCTTC. Protein: CAISDLTGASGGDPYNEQFF.

The V and J genes are TRBV4-1 and TRBJ2-4; 8 nucleotides align to TRBD1. CDR3 size: 17 residues. Germline CDR1 and CDR2: MGHRA and YSYEKL. V lost 4 bases, J lost 3 bases, and 11 bases stayed unmatched. The CDR3 DNA sequence: TGCGCCAGCAGCCCCAGCCAGGGGGCCTTGGGCAAAAACATTCAGTACTTC. Its translation is CASSPSQGALGKNIQYF.

The chain carries TRBV2 and TRBJ1-1; D perhaps matches TRBD1 (6 bases). The CDR3 covers 15 residues. V was pared by 8 bases and J by 7 bases, with 23 bases between. Per germline, CDR1 SNHLY and CDR2 FYNNEI. CDR3 sequence reads: CASCEGTINIGEAFF. CDR3 DNA sequence: TGTGCCAGCTGCGAGGGGACAATCAATATCGGTGAAGCTTTCTTT.

This chain links TRBV18 with TRBJ2-1, with 7 bases identical to TRBD2. The V segment lost 3 bases and the J segment 3 bases; nucleotides outside the gene matches: 8. In germline, CDR1 is KGHSH, CDR2 LQKENI. The CDR3 totals 16 residues. CDR3 DNA sequence: TGTGCCAGCTCACCCACCGGGTCGGGAGGCTACAATGAGCAGTTCTTC. Its protein is CASSPTGSGGYNEQFF.

This clone was seen a single time. This sequence joins TRBV5-1 and TRBJ2-7, with D maybe TRBD1 (6 bases). Germline loops: CDR1 SGHRS, CDR2 YFSETQ. V gave up 1 base and J gave up 3 bases, with 11 bases separating them. The CDR3 runs 14 residues. The DNA for the CDR3 is TGCGCCAGCAGCTTGACTACAGGGTACTACGAGCAGTACTTC. This encodes CASSLTTGYYEQYF.